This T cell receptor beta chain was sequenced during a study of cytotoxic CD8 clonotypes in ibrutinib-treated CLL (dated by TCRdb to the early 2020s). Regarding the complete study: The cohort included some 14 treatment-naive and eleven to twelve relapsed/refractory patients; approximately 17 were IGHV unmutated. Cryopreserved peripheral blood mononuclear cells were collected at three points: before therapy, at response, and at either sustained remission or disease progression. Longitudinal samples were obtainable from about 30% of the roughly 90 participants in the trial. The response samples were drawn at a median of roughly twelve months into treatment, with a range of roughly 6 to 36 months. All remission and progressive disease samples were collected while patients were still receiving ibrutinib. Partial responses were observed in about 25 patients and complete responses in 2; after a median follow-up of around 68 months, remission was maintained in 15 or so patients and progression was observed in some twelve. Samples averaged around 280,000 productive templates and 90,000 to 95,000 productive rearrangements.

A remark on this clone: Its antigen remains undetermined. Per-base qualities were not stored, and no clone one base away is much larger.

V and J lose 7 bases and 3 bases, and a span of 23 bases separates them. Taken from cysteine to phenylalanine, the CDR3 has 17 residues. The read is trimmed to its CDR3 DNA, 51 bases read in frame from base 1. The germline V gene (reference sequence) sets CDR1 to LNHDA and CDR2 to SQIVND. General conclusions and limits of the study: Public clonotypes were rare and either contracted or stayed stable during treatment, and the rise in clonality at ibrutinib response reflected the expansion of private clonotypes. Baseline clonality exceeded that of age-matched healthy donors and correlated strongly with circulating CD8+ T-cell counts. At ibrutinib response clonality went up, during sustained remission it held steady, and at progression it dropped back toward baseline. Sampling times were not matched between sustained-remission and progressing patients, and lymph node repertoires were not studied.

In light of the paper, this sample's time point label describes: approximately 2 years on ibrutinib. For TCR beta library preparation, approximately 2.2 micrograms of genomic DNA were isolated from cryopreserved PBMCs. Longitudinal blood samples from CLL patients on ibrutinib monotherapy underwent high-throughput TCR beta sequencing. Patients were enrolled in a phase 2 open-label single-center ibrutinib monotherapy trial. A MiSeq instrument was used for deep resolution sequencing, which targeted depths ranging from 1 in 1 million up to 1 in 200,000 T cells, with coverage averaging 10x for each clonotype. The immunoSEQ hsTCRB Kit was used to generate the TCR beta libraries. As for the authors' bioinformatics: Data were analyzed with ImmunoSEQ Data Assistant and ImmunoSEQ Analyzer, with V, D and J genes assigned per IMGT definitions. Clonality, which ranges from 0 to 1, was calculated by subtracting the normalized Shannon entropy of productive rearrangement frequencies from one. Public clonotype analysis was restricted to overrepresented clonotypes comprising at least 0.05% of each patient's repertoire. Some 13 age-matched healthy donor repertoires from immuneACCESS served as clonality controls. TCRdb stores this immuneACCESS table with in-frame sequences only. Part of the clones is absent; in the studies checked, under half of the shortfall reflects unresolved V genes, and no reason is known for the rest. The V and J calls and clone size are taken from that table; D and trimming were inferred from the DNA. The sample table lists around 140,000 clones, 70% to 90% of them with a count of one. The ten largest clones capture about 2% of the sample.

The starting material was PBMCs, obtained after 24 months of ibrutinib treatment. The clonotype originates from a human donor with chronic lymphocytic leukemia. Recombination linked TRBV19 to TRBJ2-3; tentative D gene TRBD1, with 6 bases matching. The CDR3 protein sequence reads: CASNQGQGLGLTDTQYF. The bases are TGTGCCAGTAACCAGGGGCAGGGATTGGGGCTGACAGATACGCAGTATTTT.